The 32 T cell receptor beta chains below were found in one sample sequenced in a study of OX40 agonist ivuxolimab in advanced cancers. Profiled with immunoSEQ multiplex PCR; TCRdb holds only in-frame clones, not every one. The table has about 62,000 clones, around four fifths seen once. The sequences come from CD4+ or CD8+ T cells sorted from blood, collected in a trial of the OX40 agonist ivuxolimab. The origin of the receptors is an adult with an advanced solid tumor such as melanoma, head and neck, liver or kidney cancer.

The genes are TRBV14 and TRBJ2-1; a weak D match, TRBD2 (5 bases). Germline-derived CDR1 and CDR2 are SGHDN and FVKESK. V dropped 0 bases and J dropped 8 bases, with 11 bases sitting between them. The CDR3 sequence is 14 residues long. The CDR3: CASSQDLAVDEQFF. For the CDR3, the DNA is TGTGCCAGCAGCCAAGATCTAGCAGTGGATGAGCAGTTCTTC.

This chain links TRBV18 with TRBJ2-6, with no clear D. CDR3 length: 15 residues. Per the germline V gene, CDR1 is KGHSH and CDR2 is LQKENI. Trimming took off 3 bases at V and 2 bases at J, with 8 bases between the two ends. In nucleotides, the CDR3 is TGTGCCAGCTCACCTCTTGAGGCTGGGGCCAACGTCCTGACTTTC. Translated, it gives CASSPLEAGANVLTF.

V gene TRBV19 combines with J gene TRBJ1-1; maybe TRBD1 (5 bases). V was cut by 3 bases and J by 0 bases, with 5 bases left in between. CDR3 length: 13 amino acids. Germline CDR1 reads LNHDA; CDR2 reads SQIVND (reference sequence). The CDR3 region is CASSMDMNTEAFF. CDR3 bases: TGTGCCAGTAGTATGGACATGAACACTGAAGCTTTCTTT.

The chain links TRBV5-1 to TRBJ2-7, with TRBD1 matching 7 bases. This CDR3 comprises 15 residues. Germline CDR1 and CDR2: SGHRS and YFSETQ. V lost 3 bases and J lost 3; bases outside the gene matches: 9. CDR3 bases: TGCGCCAGCAGCTCACCCGGGACAGAATTCTACGAGCAGTACTTC. Protein sequence: CASSSPGTEFYEQYF. The full variable domain, completed using reference TRBV5-1 and TRBJ2-7, is KAGVTQTPRYLIKTRGQQVTLSCSPISGHRSVSWYQQTPGQGLQFLFEYFSETQRNKGNFPGRFSGRQFSNSRSEMNVSTLELGDSALYLCASSSPGTEFYEQYFGPGTRLTVT.

The J gene is TRBJ2-1, the V gene TRBV2; no reliable D call. Germline V gene sequence: CDR1 SNHLY, CDR2 FYNNEI. V was shortened by 2 bases and J by 6 bases, with 11 bases between the two germline ends. The CDR3 runs to 14 residues. This chain's CDR3 is CASSEWSGSNEQFF. DNA for the CDR3: TGTGCCAGCAGTGAATGGAGTGGGTCCAATGAGCAGTTCTTC.

This clone has a single count. The chain couples TRBV10-3 to TRBJ2-3; D is undetermined. The CDR3 runs to 12 residues. Germline-derived CDR1 and CDR2 are ENHRY and SYGVKD. Trimming pared 2 bases from V and 3 bases from J, leaving 3 bases between. The CDR3 DNA sequence: TGTGCCATCAGTGAGGTGACAGATACGCAGTATTTT. It is translated as CAISEVTDTQYF.

J is TRBJ2-7 and V is TRBV5-1; D is perhaps TRBD1 (6 bases). Between the trimmed V and J ends, which lost 4 bases and 2 bases, there was a span of 10 bases. The CDR3 is 13 amino acids. From germline, CDR1 is SGHRS and CDR2 YFSETQ. CDR3 in DNA: TGCGCCAGCAGCCCGACAGGCGCCTACGAGCAGTACTTC. Residues: CASSPTGAYEQYF.

This rearrangement joins TRBV27 to TRBJ2-7, with TRBD1 matching over 7 bases. The CDR3 contains 15 residues. J lost 4 bases, V lost 1 base, and 7 bases had no gene match. CDR1 and CDR2 from the germline V gene are MNHEY and SMNVEV (reference sequence). This CDR3 is CASSLLGGAMYEQYF. As DNA, the CDR3 is TGTGCCAGCAGTTTATTAGGGGGCGCGATGTACGAGCAGTACTTC.

The chain recombines TRBV20-1 with TRBJ2-7; no definite D call. Germline V gene sequence: CDR1 DFQATT, CDR2 SNEGSKA (reference sequence). Trimming left V 5 bases short and J 3 bases short, with 5 bases between. CDR3 length: 10 amino acids. The CDR3 coding sequence is TGCAGTGCTCGGATCTACGAGCAGTACTTC. Residues: CSARIYEQYF.

The chain links TRBV7-2 to TRBJ2-7; D is ambiguous. The germline CDR1 and CDR2 sequences are SGHTA and FQGNSA. The CDR3 has 13 residues. The V end was cut by 5 bases, the J end by 5 bases, with 13 bases between. CDR3 residues: CASSPPGAHEQYF. The CDR3 nucleotides read TGTGCCAGCAGCCCTCCAGGTGCCCACGAGCAGTACTTC.

The chain combines TRBV28 with TRBJ2-7; D unclear. V was shortened by 1 base and J by 9 bases, with 7 bases between the two germline ends. The CDR3 is 11 amino acids. CDR1 and CDR2 from the germline V gene are MDHEN and SYDVKM. CDR3 in DNA: TGTGCCAGCAGTTTATCGTGGGGGCAGTACTTC. Translation gives CASSLSWGQYF.

V is TRBV4-3 and J is TRBJ2-7, with a weak D call TRBD2 (6 bases). V lost 0 bases to trimming and J lost 2 bases, with 14 bases between them. Germline V gives CDR1 LGHNA, CDR2 YSLEER. The CDR3 totals 16 residues. The CDR3 DNA reads TGCGCCAGCAGCCAAGATCTGGAGGGTACTACCTACGAGCAGTACTTC. Its protein is CASSQDLEGTTYEQYF.

The chain employs TRBV5-6 and TRBJ1-4; D is unresolved. The CDR3 extends over 15 amino acids. Trimming shortened V by 2 bases and J by 8 bases, and 16 bases separated the two germline ends. Germline lookup yields CDR1 SGHDT and CDR2 YYEEEE. CDR3 DNA: TGTGCCAGCAGCTTCGCTTCCCCGCGTCGGGAAAAACTGTTTTTT. Translated: CASSFASPRREKLFF.

The chain combines TRBV25-1 with TRBJ1-1; 7 nucleotides line up with TRBD1. The CDR3 length is 18 residues. Germline V lookup: CDR1 MGHDK, CDR2 SYGVNS. The V gene end was trimmed by 2 bases and the J gene end by 2 bases; junction bases not matched to a gene: 14. The CDR3 DNA reads as TGTGCCAGCAGTGAAGGGGCCGTAAAGGGGGCCGGAAACACTGAAGCTTTCTTT. Translated: CASSEGAVKGAGNTEAFF. Using reference TRBV25-1 and TRBJ1-1 for the parts outside the CDR3, the full variable domain is EADIYQTPRYLVIGTGKKITLECSQTMGHDKMYWYQQDPGMELHLIHYSYGVNSTEKGDLSSESTVSRIRTEHFPLTLESARPSHTSQYLCASSEGAVKGAGNTEAFFGQGTRLTVV.

V is TRBV30 and J is TRBJ1-1; D is unclear. The V and J ends lost 0 bases and 5 bases respectively, with 10 bases between them. The CDR3 runs to 13 residues. Germline CDR1 is GTSNPN and CDR2 is SVGIG (reference sequence). This chain's CDR3 is CAWSVAPRTEAFF. CDR3 in DNA: TGTGCCTGGAGTGTCGCCCCTAGGACTGAAGCTTTCTTT.

V usage is TRBV5-8 and J usage is TRBJ2-6; 12 nucleotides align to TRBD1. With 5 bases clipped from V and 2 bases from J, the junction kept 5 bases outside the gene matches. The CDR3 covers 17 residues. CDR1 and CDR2 from the germline V gene are SGHTS and YDEGEE. CDR3 amino acids: CASSLGQGAPGANVLTF. The CDR3 DNA sequence: TGTGCCAGCAGTCTGGGACAGGGGGCGCCTGGGGCCAACGTCCTGACTTTC. The whole variable domain, filled in from reference TRBV5-8 and TRBJ2-6, reads EAGVTQSPTHLIKTRGQQATLRCSPISGHTSVYWYQQALGLGLQFLLWYDEGEERNRGNFPPRFSGRQFPNYSSELNVNALELEDSALYLCASSLGQGAPGANVLTFGAGSRLTVL.

V gene TRBV28 combines with J gene TRBJ1-1, with 10 nucleotides matching TRBD1. This CDR3 region has 16 residues. J was trimmed by 2 bases and V by 6 bases; bases with no gene match: 9. Germline V gene sequence: CDR1 MDHEN, CDR2 SYDVKM. CDR3 protein: CASSPLDRGVNTEAFF. CDR3 sequence (DNA): TGTGCCAGCAGCCCCCTGGACAGGGGGGTTAACACTGAAGCTTTCTTT.

This sequence joins TRBV23-1 and TRBJ2-5; D ambiguous. TRBV23-1 is noted as an ORF with a role that remains uncertain. The ends were cut back, 6 bases at V and 4 bases at J, with 3 bases in the middle. This CDR3 is 10 amino acids long. The CDR3 protein is CASSVETQYF. The CDR3 nucleotides are TGCGCCAGCAGCGTAGAGACCCAGTACTTC.

This chain joins TRBV4-1 and TRBJ2-2; 8 nucleotides line up with TRBD2. V gave up 6 bases and J gave up 5 bases; unmatched junction bases: 14. The CDR3 sequence is 17 residues long. CDR1 and CDR2 (germline): MGHRA, YSYEKL. CDR3 nucleotides: TGCGCCAGCAGGCGTCAACGGGGAGGGACTAGGACCGGGGAGCTGTTTTTT. As protein: CASRRQRGGTRTGELFF.

V usage is TRBV9 and J usage is TRBJ2-2, with TRBD1 as a possible D gene (6 bases). CDR3 length equals 14 residues. The ends were cut back, 3 bases at V and 5 bases at J, with 11 bases in the middle. From germline, CDR1 is SGDLS and CDR2 YYNGEE. The CDR3 DNA is TGTGCCAGCAGCGGAGGGGGAGAGACCGGGGAGCTGTTTTTT. Residues: CASSGGGETGELFF.

This clone has only one observation. V is TRBV28 and J is TRBJ1-5, with D unresolved. The CDR3 has 12 residues. Trimming removed 8 bases from V and 5 bases from J, with 10 bases in between. The V gene's germline CDR1 is MDHEN and CDR2 SYDVKM. In DNA, the CDR3 is TGTGCCAGCCTGGCAGGCCATCAGCCCCAGCATTTT. It yields the protein CASLAGHQPQHF.

J is TRBJ2-3 and V is TRBV7-9; 11 nucleotides agree with TRBD1. This CDR3 contains 16 residues. CDR1 SEHNR and CDR2 FQNEAQ come from the germline V gene (reference sequence). After removal of 5 bases from V and 6 bases from J, the junction contained 10 bases not matched to a gene. CDR3: CASSHPRTGGWDTQYF. The DNA of the CDR3 is TGTGCCAGCAGCCATCCAAGGACAGGGGGCTGGGATACGCAGTATTTT.

This clone appeared a few times. The CDR3 coding sequence is TGTGCCAGCAGCTTCAGACAGGGGCGACACTACGAGCAGTACTTC. This translates into CASSFRQGRHYEQYF. V and J are TRBV11-3 and TRBJ2-7, with 8 bases aligning to TRBD1. Trimming took 3 bases from V and 3 from J; bases not matched to a gene: 7. This CDR3 has 15 residues. Germline values: CDR1 SGHNT, CDR2 YENEEA.

In its sample, this clone was seen once. The rearrangement links TRBV11-3 to TRBJ2-1, with D unclear. V was cut by 1 base and J by 6 bases, with 16 bases left in between. The CDR3 length is 16 residues. The germline V gene encodes CDR1 SGHNT and CDR2 YENEEA. This CDR3 is CASSLGVGLGPNEQFF. Written as DNA, the CDR3 is TGTGCCAGCAGCTTAGGGGTGGGGTTGGGTCCCAATGAGCAGTTCTTC.

This chain's CDR3 is CASSSWGKDEQFF. In DNA form, the CDR3 reads TGTGCCAGCAGCTCCTGGGGTAAGGATGAGCAGTTCTTC. The chain joins TRBV7-9 to TRBJ2-1; no clear D gene. The germline V gene has CDR1 SEHNR and CDR2 FQNEAQ (reference sequence). This CDR3 has 13 residues. V lost 4 bases to trimming and J lost 8 bases, with 12 bases between them.

The chain joins TRBV15 to TRBJ2-7, with 7 bases that match TRBD1. There are 15 residues in the CDR3. CDR1 is LNHNV, CDR2 YYDKDF, per germline (reference sequence). V was pared by 1 base and J by 0 bases, with 3 bases of the junction left unmatched. The CDR3 sequence is CATSRGGQYSYEQYF. Here the CDR3 DNA reads TGTGCCACCAGCAGAGGGGGACAGTACTCCTACGAGCAGTACTTC.

The chain recombines TRBV4-3 with TRBJ2-7, with a tentative D call TRBD1 (5 bases). The germline V gene has CDR1 LGHNA and CDR2 YSLEER. V lost 0 bases and J 4 bases, leaving 22 bases between the germline ends. The CDR3 length is 18 residues. The CDR3 loop reads CASSQERFDSRLPYEQYF. The CDR3 DNA sequence: TGCGCCAGCAGCCAAGAAAGGTTTGACAGTCGCTTACCTTACGAGCAGTACTTC.

The chain uses TRBV6-5 and TRBJ2-7; D possibly corresponds to TRBD2 (6 bases). Germline CDR1 and CDR2: MNHEY and SVGAGI. CDR3 size: 13 residues. CDR3: CATARDSYYEQYF. Written as DNA, the CDR3 is TGTGCAACGGCCAGGGACTCCTACTACGAGCAGTACTTC.

This chain connects TRBV5-4 to TRBJ2-6; D is ambiguous. The CDR3 length is 15 residues. In germline, CDR1 is SGHNT, CDR2 YYREEE (reference sequence). The V end lost 5 bases, the J end lost 4 bases, and 13 bases lay between the germline ends. CDR3 residues: CASRQTAAGANVLTF. The CDR3 DNA follows: TGTGCCAGCAGACAAACTGCTGCGGGGGCCAACGTCCTGACTTTC.

V is TRBV6-6 and J is TRBJ2-7, with D hard to call. With 2 bases removed from V and 4 bases from J, the gap between germline ends came to 3 bases. CDR1 MNHNY and CDR2 SVGAGI come from the germline V gene (reference sequence). The CDR3 loop spans 11 amino acids. Here the CDR3 reads CASSYLYEQYF. CDR3 DNA sequence: TGTGCCAGCAGTTACCTTTACGAGCAGTACTTC.

The V gene is TRBV20-1, the J gene TRBJ2-7, with D possibly matching TRBD2 (5 bases). The CDR3 extends over 11 amino acids. Germline V lookup: CDR1 DFQATT, CDR2 SNEGSKA (reference sequence). The V gene lost 3 bases and the J gene lost 2 bases, with 5 bases spanning the gap. The CDR3 nucleotides read TGCAGTGCTAGGGGAGCCTACGAGCAGTACTTC. It codes for CSARGAYEQYF.

The chain recombines TRBV6-4 with TRBJ2-2; D remains ambiguous. Germline values: CDR1 MRHNA, CDR2 SNTAGT. The CDR3 consists of 13 residues. Between the trimmed V and J ends, which lost 3 bases and 4 bases, there was a span of 6 bases. The CDR3 bases are TGTGCCAGCAGTGAAGAGTTCACCGGGGAGCTGTTTTTT. This codes for CASSEEFTGELFF.